Shown below are 22 T cell receptor beta chains from a single sample sequenced in a study of T cell clonality in common variable immunodeficiency. TCRdb's table, derived via immunoSEQ multiplex PCR, lists solely in-frame clones and lacks some. The profile covers about 60,000 clones, none occurring a single time. Sequenced input: peripheral blood mononuclear cells. The receptors were gathered from a person aged 18-70 years in good health.

This clone was counted at least ten times. The read ends 3 residues early relative to the CDR3; the germline J gene fills the gap. V is TRBV6-4 and J is TRBJ1-4, with 7 bases lining up with TRBD1. CDR3 size: 16 residues. Germline V gives CDR1 MRHNA, CDR2 SNTAGT. With 3 bases clipped from V and 0 bases from J, the junction kept 4 bases outside the gene matches. CDR3: CASSDRDRSTNEKLFF. The covered CDR3 bases are TGTGCCAGCAGTGATCGGGACAGATCAACTAATGAAAAA.

At least ten counts were recorded for this clone. The CDR3 end lies 3 residues beyond the end of the read and is filled in from the germline J gene. The rearrangement joins TRBV2 to TRBJ1-3, with TRBD1 identical over 10 bases. The V gene end was trimmed by 10 bases and the J gene end by 1 base; junction bases not matched to a gene: 7. Germline V gives CDR1 SNHLY, CDR2 FYNNEI. The CDR3 contains 15 residues. The part of the CDR3 DNA that was read is TGTGCCATCTACTGGGACAGGGGATCTGGAAACACC. Translating gives CAIYWDRGSGNT. The CDR3 in full is CAIYWDRGSGNTIYF.

This clone was detected ten times or more. Coverage ceases 3 residues before the CDR3 finishes, and the germline J gene fills in the end. The chain combines TRBV5-1 with TRBJ1-3; maybe TRBD1 (6 bases). The CDR3 has 14 residues. V lost 0 bases and J 2 bases, leaving 6 bases between the germline ends. CDR1 and CDR2 from the germline V gene are SGHRS and YFSETQ. The CDR3 sequence is CASSLGDTGNTIYF. The CDR3 bases that were read are TGCGCCAGCAGCTTGGGGGACACTGGAAACACC. The variable domain in full, completed from reference TRBV5-1 and TRBJ1-3, reads KAGVTQTPRYLIKTRGQQVTLSCSPISGHRSVSWYQQTPGQGLQFLFEYFSETQRNKGNFPGRFSGRQFSNSRSEMNVSTLELGDSALYLCASSLGDTGNTIYFGEGSWLTVV.

This clone was picked up many times. The read halts 3 residues ahead of the CDR3 end, with the missing end drawn from the germline J gene. The J gene is TRBJ1-1, the V gene TRBV27, with 7 bases identical to TRBD1. In germline, CDR1 is MNHEY, CDR2 SMNVEV (reference sequence). The CDR3 is 14 amino acids. The CDR3 DNA, read in part, is TGTGCCAGCAGTTTACAGGCAGGGGGAAGGCTA. Amino acid sequence: CASSLQAGGRL. The full-length CDR3 reads as CASSLQAGGRLAFF.

This clone was counted between two and nine times. The CDR3 goes on 3 residues after the read ends, and that part is filled in from the germline J gene. The chain joins TRBV18 to TRBJ2-4; 7 nucleotides agree with TRBD1. The length of the CDR3 is 16 residues. Germline V gene lookup returns CDR1 KGHSH and CDR2 LQKENI. The sequenced part of the CDR3 DNA is TGTGCCAGCTCACCACCCTCGACAGGGAGTGGCTATGGT. It is translated as CASSPPSTGSGYG. The whole CDR3 reads CASSPPSTGSGYGQYF.

This clone was seen repeatedly, ten times or more. The CDR3 end is not reached by the read, which stops 3 residues before it; the germline J gene fills it in. The rearrangement joins TRBV10-2 to TRBJ1-4, with 7 bases fitting TRBD1. This CDR3 region has 19 residues. CDR1 is WSHSY, CDR2 SAAADI, per germline. J was trimmed by 8 bases and V by 0 bases; bases with no gene match: 18. The chain's CDR3 is CASSESTRLSGPQGEKLFF. The covered CDR3 bases are TGCGCCAGCAGTGAGTCGACTCGGTTATCGGGACCACAGGGGGAAAAA.

This clone was seen at least ten times. The missing CDR3 end, 3 residues past where the read stops, is filled in from the germline J gene. V and J are TRBV5-1 and TRBJ2-5; D gene ambiguous. This CDR3 comprises 13 residues. Germline values: CDR1 SGHRS, CDR2 YFSETQ. The CDR3 DNA, read in part, is TGCGCCAGCAGCCCCGATGGCCGTTTTACC. Translating it yields CASSPDGRFT. The full CDR3 reads CASSPDGRFTQYF.

In its sample, this clone was seen many times. The read gets to within 3 residues of the CDR3 end, and the germline J gene fills in the rest. The V and J genes are TRBV19 and TRBJ2-6, with TRBD1 identical over 8 bases. Germline V gives CDR1 LNHDA, CDR2 SQIVND (reference sequence). V shed 7 bases and J 2 bases; nucleotides not matched to a gene: 7. This CDR3 region has 16 residues. The sequenced part of the CDR3 DNA is TGTGCCAGTACGACAGGGGTACACCCTGGGGCCAACGTC. This codes for CASTTGVHPGANV. The full CDR3 is CASTTGVHPGANVLTF.

In this sample, this clone turned up many times. The sequenced fragment ends 3 residues before the CDR3 boundary, so the rest is inferred from the germline J gene. V and J are TRBV19 and TRBJ2-1; 8 positions match TRBD2. Germline-derived CDR1 and CDR2 are LNHDA and SQIVND (reference sequence). Trimming took 1 base from V and 1 from J; bases not matched to a gene: 0. The CDR3 runs to 15 residues. Partial CDR3 DNA: TGTGCCAGTAGTATAGGCGGGAGGTCCTACAATGAG. Translating gives CASSIGGRSYNE. The full CDR3 is CASSIGGRSYNEQFF.

This clone was detected many times. The read falls 3 residues short of the CDR3 end, and the missing part is taken from the germline J gene. This chain connects TRBV2 to TRBJ2-1; tentatively, D is TRBD1 (6 bases). This CDR3 spans 14 amino acids. The V gene's germline CDR1 is SNHLY and CDR2 FYNNEI. Trimming cost V 4 bases and J 5 bases, with 12 bases left between them. Incomplete CDR3 DNA: TGTGCCAGCAGTGTTCAGGGGTACCACAATGAG. Translated, it gives CASSVQGYHNE. The complete CDR3 reads CASSVQGYHNEQFF.

In this sample, this clone turned up many times. With the read ending 3 residues before the CDR3 end, the germline J gene is used to fill in that end. This chain uses TRBV19 with TRBJ1-1, with TRBD1 identical over 8 bases. The CDR3 runs to 15 residues. V trimming: 8 bases; J trimming: 0 bases; junction bases outside the gene matches: 8. Germline loops: CDR1 LNHDA, CDR2 SQIVND (reference sequence). The CDR3 reads CASVQGVNMNTEAFF. CDR3 bases read: TGTGCCAGTGTACAGGGGGTAAACATGAACACTGAA.

This clone was observed many times. The read ends 3 residues before the CDR3 terminus; that terminus is restored from the germline J gene. The rearrangement joins TRBV28 to TRBJ2-7, with TRBD2 identical over 10 bases. CDR1 is MDHEN and CDR2 is SYDVKM in the germline V gene. The CDR3 spans 13 residues. V was clipped by 6 bases and J by 4 bases; unmatched bases: 3. CDR3 sequence: CASSGLAVYEQYF. The CDR3 bases that were read are TGTGCCAGCAGCGGACTAGCGGTATACGAG.

This clone was recorded many times. The sequenced fragment ends 3 residues before the CDR3 boundary, so the rest is inferred from the germline J gene. The chain recombines TRBV2 with TRBJ2-1, with D tentatively TRBD1 (6 bases). Germline assignment: CDR1 SNHLY and CDR2 FYNNEI. The CDR3 consists of 13 residues. V was trimmed by 2 bases and J by 8 bases, leaving 10 bases between them. The DNA read from the CDR3 is TGTGCCAGCAGTGAATGGGACAACCATGAG. Translated, it gives CASSEWDNHE. The entire CDR3 reads CASSEWDNHEQFF.

In this sample, this clone turned up many times. Coverage ceases 3 residues before the CDR3 finishes, and the germline J gene fills in the end. The chain recombines TRBV7-3 with TRBJ2-1, with 10 bases that match TRBD2. V was pared by 5 bases and J by 9 bases, with 10 bases of the junction left unmatched. The CDR3 totals 15 residues. Germline V gene sequence: CDR1 SGHTA, CDR2 FQGTGA. The sequenced part of the CDR3 DNA is TGTGCCAGCAGCCCCGGGACTAGCGACCGGGGTGAG. Amino acids: CASSPGTSDRGE. Given in full, the CDR3 is CASSPGTSDRGEQFF.

This clone was counted at least ten times. The read terminates 3 residues before the CDR3 end, so the remaining end is supplied by the germline J gene. The chain employs TRBV5-6 and TRBJ1-2; perhaps TRBD1 as D (5 bases). Per the germline V gene, CDR1 is SGHDT and CDR2 is YYEEEE. The CDR3 loop spans 14 amino acids. V lost 2 bases, J lost 4 bases, and 12 bases lay in between. The CDR3 here is CASSFVWQGYGYTF. The DNA read from the CDR3 is TGTGCCAGCAGCTTTGTTTGGCAGGGCTATGGC.

As regards this clone: Read coverage stops 3 residues before the CDR3 terminus; the germline J gene supplies the remainder. The chain combines TRBV25-1 with TRBJ2-7, with 11 nucleotides matching TRBD1. The V and J ends lost 4 bases and 3 bases, in that order; junction bases with no gene match: 8. This CDR3 comprises 16 residues. Germline CDR1 reads MGHDK; CDR2 reads SYGVNS. CDR3 sequence reads: CASSVSPGQGVYEQYF. CDR3 DNA, as far as it was read: TGTGCCAGCAGTGTTTCCCCGGGACAGGGGGTCTACGAG.

This clone was counted many times. With the read ending 3 residues before the CDR3 end, the germline J gene is used to fill in that end. The chain recombines TRBV14 with TRBJ2-7; 7 bases are a match to TRBD1. The CDR3 runs 15 residues. J was trimmed by 3 bases and V by 3 bases; bases with no gene match: 8. Germline V CDR1 and CDR2: SGHDN, FVKESK. The DNA read from the CDR3 is TGTGCCAGCAGCCAGACGGGACAGAATGACTACGAG. Protein product: CASSQTGQNDYE. The full CDR3 sequence reads CASSQTGQNDYEQYF.

This clone was detected many times. The read stops 3 residues short of the end of the CDR3; the missing end is completed from the germline J gene. The chain employs TRBV30 and TRBJ1-4; 9 bases map to TRBD1. J gave up 4 bases and V 3 bases, and 6 bases lay outside the gene matches. The CDR3 covers 15 residues. Germline CDR1 GTSNPN, CDR2 SVGIG (reference sequence). The CDR3 bases that were read are TGTGCCTGGAGCCGCCGGGACAGGGATAATGAAAAA. It encodes CAWSRRDRDNEK. The whole CDR3 protein reads CAWSRRDRDNEKLFF.

This clone has ten or more counts. Read data end 3 residues before the CDR3 end; the end is taken from the germline J gene. The chain recombines TRBV11-2 with TRBJ2-7; D is perhaps TRBD2 (7 bases). Trimming shortened V by 6 bases and J by 6 bases, and 12 bases separated the two germline ends. The CDR3 runs to 12 residues. CDR1 is SGHAT, CDR2 FQNNGV, per germline. The CDR3 here is CASRYAGAEQYF. CDR3 DNA (partial): TGTGCCAGCAGGTATGCGGGGGCCGAG.

There are many counts of this clone. From the germline J gene comes the end of the CDR3, since the read stops 3 residues before it. This chain connects TRBV9 to TRBJ2-1; 13 bases are a match to TRBD2. Germline loops: CDR1 SGDLS, CDR2 YYNGEE. The V and J ends lost 4 bases and 3 bases, in that order; junction bases with no gene match: 4. The CDR3 extends over 16 amino acids. The part of the CDR3 DNA that was read is TGTGCCAGCAGCTCTCGACTAGCGGGGGGCTACAATGAG. This codes for CASSSRLAGGYNE. The full CDR3 reads CASSSRLAGGYNEQFF.

There are many counts of this clone. The read ends 3 residues before the CDR3 terminus; that terminus is restored from the germline J gene. J is TRBJ2-6 and V is TRBV5-6; a possible D gene is TRBD1 (6 bases). Germline V CDR1 and CDR2: SGHDT, YYEEEE. The V and J ends lost 3 bases and 2 bases respectively, with 9 bases between them. There are 15 residues in the CDR3. The CDR3 protein is CASSWKGAGANVLTF. CDR3 DNA (partial): TGTGCCAGCAGCTGGAAGGGGGCTGGGGCCAACGTC.

This clone was counted many times. The read terminates 3 residues ahead of where the CDR3 ends, so the germline J gene completes it. The chain has TRBV14 and TRBJ2-5, with D tentatively TRBD2 (6 bases). Trimming took 6 bases from V and 4 from J, leaving 18 bases between them. Per the germline V gene, CDR1 is SGHDN and CDR2 is FVKESK. CDR3 size: 15 residues. The CDR3 reads CASSLAAGWGETQYF. CDR3 bases read: TGTGCCAGCAGTCTGGCTGCGGGATGGGGAGAGACC.